The sample holds a few counts of the clone carrying this T cell receptor beta chain. The antigen remains undetermined. This entry comes from a study of CD8 T cells in ankylosing spondylitis. TCRdb independently ran MiXCR on the 5' RACE reads; one entry per CDR3 protein. Here the sample spans about 800,000 distinct CDR3 sequences, 12% being singletons. Overall study results and limits: Made up of about eight highly homologous variants, a TCR beta motif appeared characteristic of ankylosing spondylitis blood.

Sequencing input: blood, either unsorted or a sorted T cell fraction (not recorded which). The receptor's source is a male donor with ankylosing spondylitis.

The CDR3 DNA follows: TGTGCCAGCAGCGTCCTCGGGACAGGTTCCTACGAGCAGTACTTC. Protein sequence: CASSVLGTGSYEQYF. J is TRBJ2-7 and V is TRBV9; 8 positions match TRBD1. The V segment lost 2 bases and the J segment 1 base; nucleotides outside the gene matches: 5. The CDR3 consists of 15 residues. Germline V CDR1 and CDR2: SGDLS, YYNGEE.